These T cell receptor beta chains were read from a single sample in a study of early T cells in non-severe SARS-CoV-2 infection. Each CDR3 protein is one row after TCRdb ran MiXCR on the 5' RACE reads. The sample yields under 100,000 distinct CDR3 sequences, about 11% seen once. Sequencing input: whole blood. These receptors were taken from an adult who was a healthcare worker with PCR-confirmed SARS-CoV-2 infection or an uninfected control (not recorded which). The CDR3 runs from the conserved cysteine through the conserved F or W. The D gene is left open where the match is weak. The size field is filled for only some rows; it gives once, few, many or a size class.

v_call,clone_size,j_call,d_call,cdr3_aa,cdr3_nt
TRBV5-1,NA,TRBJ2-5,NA,CASSLAPTTFGETQYF,TGCGCCAGCAGCTTGGCCCCGACTACCTTTGGGGAGACCCAGTACTTC
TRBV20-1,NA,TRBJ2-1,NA,CSARDHQKFNRDSF,TGCAGTGCTAGAGACCATCAAAAGTTTAATCGCGACAGCTTC
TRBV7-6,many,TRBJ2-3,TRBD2,CASSPGGGETDTQYF,TGTGCCAGCAGCCCTGGGGGAGGGGAAACAGATACGCAGTATTTT
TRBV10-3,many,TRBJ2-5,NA,CAISESQETQYF,TGTGCCATCAGTGAGTCCCAAGAGACCCAGTACTTC
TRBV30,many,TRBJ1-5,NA,CAWSRRTTGQPQHF,TGTGCCTGGAGTAGACGGACTACGGGTCAGCCCCAGCATTTT
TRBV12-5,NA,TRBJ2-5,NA,CASGFGQPQETQYF,TGTGCTAGTGGTTTTGGACAGCCCCAAGAGACCCAGTACTTC
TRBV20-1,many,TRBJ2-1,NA,CSANPTSSEIYNEQFF,TGCAGTGCTAACCCGACCTCTAGCGAGATCTACAATGAGCAGTTCTTC
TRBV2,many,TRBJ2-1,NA,CASRQVGGSSYNEQFF,TGTGCCAGCAGACAGGTTGGCGGAAGCTCCTACAATGAGCAGTTCTTC
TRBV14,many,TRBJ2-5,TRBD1,CASSQAGTGGTETQYF,TGTGCCAGCAGCCAAGCCGGGACAGGGGGCACCGAGACCCAGTACTTC
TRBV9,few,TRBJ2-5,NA,CASSVVGQEGQETQYF,TGTGCCAGCAGCGTAGTTGGACAGGAGGGACAAGAGACCCAGTACTTC